The 13 T cell receptor beta chains given below trace back to one sample, sequenced in a study of metastatic and nonmetastatic thyroid tumors (dated by TCRdb to the early 2020s). Before undergoing thyroid surgery, none of the patients had been given any kind of treatment. The receptor library was made with PCR. Data came from an Illumina HiSeq 4000. TCRdb trimmed the raw reads at Q25, called clones with MiXCR and kept productive beta chains. The sample has over 10,000 clones on record, 23% of them singletons. The ten most abundant clones make up 12% of the sample. The sample consisted of adjacent normal tissue. These receptors were collected from a female donor with papillary thyroid cancer or a benign thyroid nodule (not recorded which). Some clones in this sample may be carry-over from other donors' samples.

Ten or more counts support this clone. J is TRBJ1-1 and V is TRBV2, with 7 positions matching TRBD1. V shed 0 bases and J 5 bases; nucleotides not matched to a gene: 15. The germline gives CDR1 SNHLY, CDR2 FYNNEI. This CDR3 is 18 amino acids long. The CDR3 sequence: CASSEALLSTGSETEAFF. Here the CDR3 DNA reads TGTGCCAGCAGTGAAGCGCTCCTATCGACAGGGAGTGAAACTGAAGCTTTCTTT.

The chain is built from TRBV11-3 and TRBJ2-3; D not resolved. The CDR3 is 14 amino acids. V was trimmed by 3 bases and J by 3 bases, leaving 10 bases between them. CDR1 is SGHNT and CDR2 is YENEEA in the germline V gene. The CDR3 sequence is CASSFGIKTDTQYF. The CDR3 DNA follows: TGTGCCAGCAGCTTTGGCATAAAGACAGATACGCAGTATTTT.

This rearrangement joins TRBV5-1 to TRBJ1-2; D remains unclear. The V end lost 3 bases, the J end lost 5 bases, and 11 bases lay between the germline ends. Germline V gene lookup returns CDR1 SGHRS and CDR2 YFSETQ. The CDR3 is 13 residues long. In DNA, the CDR3 is TGCGCCAGCAGCTCAGCCCATGGGTATGGCTACACCTTC. As protein: CASSSAHGYGYTF.

As for this clone: The CDR3 ends on some other residue instead of the conserved phenylalanine or tryptophan, so this is likely a read error. The rearrangement links TRBV6-1 to TRBJ2-3; D gene ambiguous. The CDR3 spans 14 residues. Trimming shortened V by 11 bases and J by 0 bases, and 15 bases separated the two germline ends. Germline V CDR1 and CDR2: MNHNS, SASEGT. This CDR3 reads CAGPPPLSTDTQYL. The CDR3 DNA follows: TGTGCCGGTCCCCCGCCCCTGAGCACAGATACGCAGTATCTT.

V gene TRBV2 combines with J gene TRBJ2-7; tentatively, D is TRBD2 (6 bases). The CDR3 has 13 residues. Germline-derived CDR1 and CDR2 are SNHLY and FYNNEI. V lost 6 bases to trimming and J lost 6 bases, with 15 bases between them. This chain's CDR3 is CASSLVGTREQYF. The CDR3 coding sequence is TGTGCCAGCAGCTTGGTAGGGACTCGCGAGCAGTACTTC.

In this sample, this clone turned up a few times. At one boundary the junction diverges from the germline segment, which might be a read error. The gene calls are TRBV12-3 or TRBV12-4 and TRBJ2-7; maybe TRBD2 (5 bases). This CDR3 has 13 amino acids. In DNA form, the CDR3 reads TGTGCCATCAGTGAGGGCACAGCCTACGAGCAGTACTTC. Translating gives CAISEGTAYEQYF.

This clone has just a few counts. Since a much larger clone is just one base distant, this may be a read error. The chain uses TRBV5-6 and TRBJ2-7; a weak D match, TRBD1 (5 bases). The CDR3 sequence is 16 residues long. V lost 4 bases and J lost 2, with 19 bases in between. Germline V gives CDR1 SGHDT, CDR2 YYEEEE. The CDR3: CASSPPNWTKAYEQYF. CDR3 DNA sequence: TGTGCCAGCAGCCCTCCGAACTGGACAAAGGCCTACGAGCAGTACTTC.

This clone has a handful of counts. V is TRBV6-1 and J is TRBJ1-1; TRBD1 matches at 7 bases. V lost 6 bases to trimming and J lost 0 bases; unmatched junction nucleotides: 10. The CDR3 is 16 amino acids. The germline gives CDR1 MNHNS, CDR2 SASEGT. CDR3 sequence reads: CASSSGQAVLNTEAFF. DNA for the CDR3: TGTGCCAGCAGCTCTGGACAGGCGGTACTGAACACTGAAGCTTTCTTT.

This clone was seen a few times. The CDR3 nucleotides read TGTGCCAGCAGCGTAGGGGTGGGGGAGACCCAGTACTTC. Translating gives CASSVGVGETQYF. J is TRBJ2-5 and V is TRBV9; the D is unclear. V shed 0 bases and J shed 5 bases, with 8 bases lying between them. This CDR3 contains 13 residues. The germline V gene has CDR1 SGDLS and CDR2 YYNGEE.

This clone was counted a few times. The J gene is TRBJ2-5, the V gene TRBV6-1, with D possibly being TRBD1 or TRBD2 (5 bases each). This CDR3 is built from 15 residues. Germline CDR1 reads MNHNS; CDR2 reads SASEGT. Trimming took 0 bases from V and 5 from J, leaving 13 bases between them. CDR3 DNA: TGTGCCAGCAGTGAAGCGTGGGGTTGGGGGGAGACCCAGTACTTC. Translating it yields CASSEAWGWGETQYF.

By proportion, this clone is medium-sized (0.01 to 0.1%). The chain is built from TRBV20-1 and TRBJ1-5; no definite D call. Trimming shortened V by 0 bases and J by 3 bases, and 9 bases separated the two germline ends. Looked up from germline, CDR1 is DFQATT and CDR2 is SNEGSKA (reference sequence). The CDR3 totals 14 residues. In DNA form, the CDR3 reads TGCAGTGCTAGAGATCTGACGGTCAATCAGCCCCAGCATTTT. It yields the protein CSARDLTVNQPQHF.

The V call is TRBV28, the J call TRBJ1-3; tentatively, D is TRBD1 (5 bases). The CDR3 contains 14 residues. Germline CDR1 reads MDHEN; CDR2 reads SYDVKM. V was clipped by 8 bases and J by 0 bases, with 11 bases between them. CDR3 sequence: CASRKGFSGNTIYF. The CDR3 DNA reads as TGTGCCAGCCGGAAGGGGTTCTCTGGAAACACCATATATTTT. Looking up the rest from reference TRBV28 and TRBJ1-3 gives the full variable domain: DVKVTQSSRYLVKRTGEKVFLECVQDMDHENMFWYRQDPGLGLRLIYFSYDVKMKEKGDIPEGYSVSREKKERFSLILESASTNQTSMYLCASRKGFSGNTIYFGEGSWLTVV.

V is TRBV20-1 and J is TRBJ1-1, with a possible D match to TRBD1 (5 bases). This CDR3 region has 16 residues. V was clipped by 0 bases and J by 2 bases, with 16 bases between them. Germline V lookup: CDR1 DFQATT, CDR2 SNEGSKA (reference sequence). CDR3 bases: TGCAGTGCTAGAGATTGGGGCGCAGGGTTTAACACTGAAGCTTTCTTT. Translated: CSARDWGAGFNTEAFF.